This entry describes one TCR beta chain. The antigen is not known. These data originate in a study of T cell responses to AZD1222 COVID-19 vaccine. Overall study results and limits: Baseline serology detected seropositivity in only five to seven AZD1222 recipients.

Generated by immunoSEQ multiplex PCR, the TCRdb table keeps only in-frame clones and is missing some. The data show around 130,000 clones, 88% seen once. In germline, CDR1 is LGHNT, CDR2 FRNRAP. V lost 6 bases and J 2 bases, leaving 11 bases between the germline ends. The CDR3 contains 14 residues. This sample comprised peripheral blood, obtained on day 0 of AZD1222 vaccination. The clonotype was recovered from an adult in good health. The chain carries TRBV12-5 and TRBJ1-5; the D gene is possibly TRBD1 (6 bases). The CDR3 DNA reads as TGTGCTAGTGGACAGGGCTCGGGCAATCAGCCCCAGCATTTT. Protein: CASGQGSGNQPQHF.